The T cell receptor (beta chain) under discussion was sequenced for a study of cytomegalovirus exposure and HLA in healthy donors. At the level of the study: Unique TCR beta sequences numbering approximately 120 million came from about 179 million T cells in an earlier analysis.

In the PCR, 60 Vbeta and 13 Jbeta primers were used. Sequencing was performed with immunoSEQ multiplex PCR; in TCRdb, only in-frame clones are kept and a portion is missing. The sample lists approximately 100,000 clones, around 73% seen once, with 1.5% to 2% in the top ten. Study-level points and caveats: Later analysis identified several of the most significant clusters that appeared linked to common viral pathogens. Sequencing had likely introduced a cluster of highly shared sequence variants as an artifact. The listing of some 170 TCR beta chains classed them as cytomegalovirus-associated.

This clone was recorded a few times. Its antigen is not identified. Germline loops: CDR1 MNHEY, CDR2 SVGAGI. The V and J ends lost 5 bases and 1 base respectively, with 8 bases between them. CDR3 length equals 13 residues. The chain carries TRBV6-5 and TRBJ1-1, with D possibly matching TRBD1 (6 bases). Material: PBMCs. The receptor comes from a woman between 40 and 55 years old in good health and CMV-seronegative. The CDR3 loop reads CASSPGQNTEAFF. For the CDR3, the DNA is TGTGCCAGCAGTCCGGGACAGAACACTGAAGCTTTCTTT.